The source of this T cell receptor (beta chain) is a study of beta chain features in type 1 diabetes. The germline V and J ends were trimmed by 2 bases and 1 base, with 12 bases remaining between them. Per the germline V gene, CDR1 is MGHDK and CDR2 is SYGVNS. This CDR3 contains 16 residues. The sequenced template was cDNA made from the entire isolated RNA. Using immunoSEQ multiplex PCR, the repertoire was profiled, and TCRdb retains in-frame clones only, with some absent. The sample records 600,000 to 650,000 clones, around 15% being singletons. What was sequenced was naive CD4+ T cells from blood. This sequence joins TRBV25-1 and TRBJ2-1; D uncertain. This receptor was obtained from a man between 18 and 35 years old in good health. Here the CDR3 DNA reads TGTGCCAGCAGTGAAGGAGTCGGTACGTCCTACAATGAGCAGTTCTTC. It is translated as CASSEGVGTSYNEQFF.